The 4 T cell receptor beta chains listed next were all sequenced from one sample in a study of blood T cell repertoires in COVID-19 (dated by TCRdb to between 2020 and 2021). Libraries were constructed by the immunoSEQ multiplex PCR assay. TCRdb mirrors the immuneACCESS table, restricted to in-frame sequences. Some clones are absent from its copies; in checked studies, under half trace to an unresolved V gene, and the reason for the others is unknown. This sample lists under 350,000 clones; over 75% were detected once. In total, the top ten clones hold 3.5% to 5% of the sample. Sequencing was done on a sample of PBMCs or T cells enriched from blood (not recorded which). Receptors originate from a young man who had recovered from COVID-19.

The CDR3: CASSPRGIHTGELFF. DNA of the CDR3: TGTGCCAGCAGTCCGCGGGGAATTCACACCGGGGAGCTGTTTTTT. V and J are TRBV3-1 (or the pseudogene TRBV3-2) and TRBJ2-2; weak D call: TRBD2 (6 bases). Germline CDR1 reads LGHDT; CDR2 reads YNNKEL (reference sequence). The CDR3 spans 15 residues. V was cut by 6 bases and J by 3 bases, with 14 bases left in between.

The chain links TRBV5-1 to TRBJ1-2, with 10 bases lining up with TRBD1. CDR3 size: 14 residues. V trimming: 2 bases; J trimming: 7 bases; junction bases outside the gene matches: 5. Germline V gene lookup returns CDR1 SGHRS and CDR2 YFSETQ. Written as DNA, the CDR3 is TGCGCCAGCAGCTTATCCGACAGGGGGCCTGGCTACACCTTC. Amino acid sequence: CASSLSDRGPGYTF.

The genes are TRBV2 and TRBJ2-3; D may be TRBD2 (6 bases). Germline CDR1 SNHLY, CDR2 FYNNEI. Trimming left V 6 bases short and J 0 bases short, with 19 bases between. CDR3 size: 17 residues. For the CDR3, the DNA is TGTGCCAGCAGCGAACCCTCCGTCGGGACTAGCACAGATACGCAGTATTTT. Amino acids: CASSEPSVGTSTDTQYF.

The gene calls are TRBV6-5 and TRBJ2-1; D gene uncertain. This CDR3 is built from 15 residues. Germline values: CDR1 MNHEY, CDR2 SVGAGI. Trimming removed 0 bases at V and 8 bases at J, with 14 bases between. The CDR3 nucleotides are TGTGCCAGCAGTTACTCGAAATACTCCCCGGATGAGCAGTTCTTC. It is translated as CASSYSKYSPDEQFF.